This T cell receptor beta chain stems from a study of T cells in Graves' hyperthyroidism and ophthalmopathy. The study, taken as a whole, reports: From stable hyperthyroidism, ophthalmopathy was set apart by a 13 V-J model.

The length of the CDR3 is 13 residues. The germline gives CDR1 SQVTM, CDR2 ANQGSEA. The V gene end was trimmed by 2 bases and the J gene end by 1 base; junction bases not matched to a gene: 2. In this sample, this clonotype turned up many times. Its cognate antigen is unknown. Regions amplified from RNA transcripts were the TCR beta CDR3 regions. The TCR CDR3 was amplified in a first-round RT-PCR using the HTBI primer set. From the multiplex PCR reads, TCRdb called clonotypes with MiXCR, one entry per CDR3 protein. Among more than 550,000 distinct CDR3 sequences listed, approximately 15% were seen once. The authors deemed Graves' hyperthyroidism stable absent ophthalmopathy progression within 18 months.

Sequencing input: blood. J is TRBJ2-7 and V is TRBV29-1; 7 bases map to TRBD1. This clonotype originated in a man in his fifties with Graves' hyperthyroidism. CDR3 DNA: TGCAGCGTTGAACCGGGACAGTCCTACGAGCAGTACTTC. It encodes CSVEPGQSYEQYF.